Listed here are 2 T cell receptor beta chains from one sample, sequenced in a study of metastatic and nonmetastatic thyroid tumors. TCRdb recomputed clones from the PCR reads via MiXCR. Here the sample spans more than 20,000 clones, roughly 12% being singletons. Patients were all untreated before their thyroid surgery. The sequenced material came from blood. The receptors originated from a female donor with papillary thyroid cancer or a benign thyroid nodule (not recorded which). Some clones in this sample may be carry-over from other donors' samples.

In its sample, this clone was seen many times. This sequence joins TRBV7-9 and TRBJ1-3; D call uncertain. Germline CDR1 SEHNR, CDR2 FQNEAQ (reference sequence). CDR3 size: 14 residues. The V gene lost 11 bases and the J gene lost 0 bases, with 14 bases spanning the gap. Here the CDR3 DNA reads TGTGCCGCTACCCGGGTTATCTCTGGAAACACCATATATTTT. Translated, it gives CAATRVISGNTIYF.

The chain is built from TRBV4-2 and TRBJ2-6, with D hard to call. Trimming took 4 bases from V and 0 from J, leaving 16 bases between them. The CDR3 is 18 residues long. Germline V gives CDR1 LGHNA, CDR2 YNFKEQ. The chain's CDR3 is CASSPTAVQNSGANVLTF. The CDR3 DNA reads as TGTGCCAGCAGCCCTACCGCGGTACAGAACTCTGGGGCCAACGTCCTGACTTTC.